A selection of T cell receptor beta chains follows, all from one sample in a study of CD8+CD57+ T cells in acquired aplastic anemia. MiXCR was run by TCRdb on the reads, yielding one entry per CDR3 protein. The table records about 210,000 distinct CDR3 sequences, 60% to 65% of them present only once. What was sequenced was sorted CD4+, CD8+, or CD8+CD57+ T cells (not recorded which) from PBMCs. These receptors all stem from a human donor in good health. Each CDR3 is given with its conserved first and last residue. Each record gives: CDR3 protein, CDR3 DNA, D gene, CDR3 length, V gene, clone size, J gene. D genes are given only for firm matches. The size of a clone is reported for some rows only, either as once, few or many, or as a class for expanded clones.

CASSLSRDHAPLYEQYF TGTGCCAGCAGCTTATCTAGGGACCACGCCCCCCTCTACGAGCAGTACTTC . 17 TRBV7-8 many TRBJ2-7
CASSFGPGTNYGYTF TGTGCCAGCAGCTTTGGGCCGGGGACCAACTATGGCTACACCTTC . 15 TRBV7-2 few TRBJ1-2
CASSARQGYSPLHF TGTGCCAGCAGCGCACGACAGGGTTATTCACCCCTCCACTTT TRBD1 14 TRBV7-8 . TRBJ1-6
CATSDLQETDTQYF TGTGCCACCAGTGATTTGCAGGAAACAGATACGCAGTATTTT . 14 TRBV24-1 . TRBJ2-3
CASSPDQLGGGTYEQYF TGTGCCAGCAGCCCAGACCAGCTAGGTGGCGGAACCTACGAGCAGTACTTC . 17 TRBV7-8 few TRBJ2-7
CASSLVQSLAGATYEQYF TGTGCCAGCAGCTTAGTCCAATCACTAGCGGGGGCCACCTACGAGCAGTACTTC TRBD2 18 TRBV7-6 . TRBJ2-7
CASLLTGTETYGQYF TGCGCCAGCTTACTTACCGGGACCGAGACCTACGGGCAGTACTTC . 15 TRBV10-1 . TRBJ2-7
CASSLATEAFF TGCGCCAGCAGCCTCGCCACTGAAGCTTTCTTT . 11 TRBV4-1 many TRBJ1-1
CASSQGTLTPSGANVLTF TGTGCCAGCAGCCAAGGGACCCTCACCCCCTCTGGGGCCAACGTCCTGACTTTC . 18 TRBV7-9 many TRBJ2-6
CSVVAGSYNEQFF TGCAGCGTGGTCGCGGGATCATACAATGAGCAGTTCTTC . 13 TRBV29-1 . TRBJ2-1
CASSIEGLDTEAFF TGTGCCAGTAGTATTGAGGGGCTCGACACTGAAGCTTTCTTT . 14 TRBV19 . TRBJ1-1
CASSFRDRESGDEKLFF TGTGCCAGCAGCTTTAGGGACAGGGAGTCCGGGGATGAAAAACTGTTTTTT TRBD1 17 TRBV5-8 . TRBJ1-4
CSARDSRQALYEQYF TGCAGTGCTAGAGATTCAAGACAGGCCCTCTACGAGCAGTACTTC . 15 TRBV20-1 . TRBJ2-7
CASSPGLAGGIEQFF TGTGCCAGCAGCCCGGGACTAGCGGGGGGGATCGAGCAGTTCTTC TRBD2 15 TRBV7-6 many TRBJ2-1
CSARVTSGVSGTQYF TGCAGTGCTAGAGTAACTAGCGGGGTCTCGGGTACGCAGTATTTT TRBD2 15 TRBV20-1 . TRBJ2-3
CASSFGGQGDQPQHF TGCGCCAGCAGCTTCGGTGGACAGGGTGATCAGCCCCAGCATTTT TRBD1 15 TRBV5-1 . TRBJ1-5
CASSWMGTNEQFF TGTGCCAGTAGTTGGATGGGGACTAATGAGCAGTTCTTC . 13 TRBV19 . TRBJ2-1